This T cell receptor (beta chain) was sequenced in a study of beta chain features in type 1 diabetes. Study results and caveats: Among patients with Type 1 diabetes, TCRB CDR3s were moderately but significantly shorter in every one of the four CD4+ subsets. A closer apparent resemblance between naive, central memory and Treg TCRB repertoires was seen in patients than in healthy donors.

The isolated RNA, all of it, was reverse transcribed, so expressed TCRB transcripts were what got sequenced. Here immunoSEQ multiplex PCR was the method, and the copy in TCRdb shows in-frame clones only, minus some. Found here are 130,000 to 150,000 clones, approximately 13% of them singletons; the top ten hold 1% to 1.5%. A remark on this clone: Its antigen remains unidentified.

CD45RO/CCR7/CD25/CD127/CD95/CD27 staining was used to isolate CD4+ naive, central memory, regulatory and stem cell-like memory cells by sorting. V was shortened by 4 bases and J by 3 bases, with 4 bases between the two germline ends. This CDR3 has 11 amino acids. Germline V gene data show CDR1 as MGHRA and CDR2 as YSYEKL. This sequence was found in a man in his late teens or twenties with type 1 diabetes. The chain combines TRBV4-1 with TRBJ2-7; D uncertain. The sequencing sample was made of central memory CD4+ T cells from blood. For the CDR3, the DNA is TGCGCCAGCAGCCGGGGCTACGAGCAGTACTTC. It translates to CASSRGYEQYF.